The 8 T cell receptor beta chains listed next were all sequenced from one sample in a study of blood T cell repertoires in COVID-19. TCRdb keeps only in-frame clones here, not all; method: immunoSEQ multiplex PCR. Here the sample spans approximately 44,000 clones, 83% being singletons. Material: peripheral blood. The origin of the receptors is a human donor in a cohort sampled during active COVID-19.

V usage is TRBV5-6 and J usage is TRBJ2-1; tentative D call: TRBD2 (5 bases). The CDR3 runs 17 residues. V gave up 3 bases and J gave up 1 base, with 17 bases separating them. CDR1 is SGHDT, CDR2 YYEEEE, per germline. As DNA, the CDR3 is TGTGCCAGCAGCTGGGAGCTGGCGGATCGTTCCTACAATGAGCAGTTCTTC. Its protein product is CASSWELADRSYNEQFF.

The J gene is TRBJ2-1, the V gene TRBV5-4; 10 bases agree with TRBD1. Trimming removed 3 bases from V and 8 bases from J; junction bases left unmatched: 8. The CDR3 has 15 residues. Germline assignment: CDR1 SGHNT and CDR2 YYREEE (reference sequence). The DNA for the CDR3 is TGTGCCAGCAGCTCCACCGGGACAGGGGTCGATGAGCAGTTCTTC. Translating gives CASSSTGTGVDEQFF.

This clone was recorded only once. V gene TRBV4-2 combines with J gene TRBJ2-3; 8 bases are shared with TRBD2. Germline loops: CDR1 LGHNA, CDR2 YNFKEQ. This CDR3 has 16 residues. Losses at the gene ends were 3 bases for V and 5 bases for J; bases not matched to a gene: 10. CDR3 residues: CASSHPSGGVGDTQYF. CDR3 sequence (DNA): TGTGCCAGCAGCCACCCGAGCGGGGGAGTAGGAGATACGCAGTATTTT.

This chain joins TRBV5-4 and TRBJ2-7, with a tentative D call TRBD1 (7 bases). Looked up from germline, CDR1 is SGHNT and CDR2 is YYREEE (reference sequence). The CDR3 contains 16 residues. V was trimmed by 3 bases and J by 4 bases, leaving 20 bases between them. CDR3 residues: CASSSATGWGEYEQYF. The CDR3 coding sequence is TGTGCCAGCAGCTCGGCGACAGGGTGGGGGGAATACGAGCAGTACTTC.

This chain joins TRBV13 and TRBJ1-4, with 8 bases matching TRBD1. Trimming removed 5 bases from V and 8 bases from J; junction bases left unmatched: 10. Germline-derived CDR1 and CDR2 are PRHDT and FYEKMQ (reference sequence). There are 15 residues in the CDR3. The CDR3: CASSPPVTGDEKLFF. DNA for the CDR3: TGTGCCAGCAGCCCCCCCGTGACAGGGGACGAAAAACTGTTTTTT.

The chain combines TRBV30 with TRBJ1-5; D gene unclear. The CDR3 covers 14 residues. Germline V gene lookup returns CDR1 GTSNPN and CDR2 SVGIG (reference sequence). Trimming shortened V by 0 bases and J by 6 bases, and 12 bases separated the two germline ends. The CDR3 is CAWSVPSAGQPQHF. The CDR3 nucleotides read TGTGCCTGGAGTGTACCTTCGGCGGGTCAGCCCCAGCATTTT.

This chain joins TRBV6-1 and TRBJ2-3; 7 bases line up with TRBD2. CDR3 length equals 14 residues. V shed 1 base, J shed 4 bases, and the junction held 2 bases outside the gene matches. Germline V gives CDR1 MNHNS, CDR2 SASEGT. CDR3 region: CASSEGDYPDTQYF. The CDR3, as DNA: TGTGCCAGCAGTGAAGGGGACTATCCAGATACGCAGTATTTT.

The CDR3 sequence: CASSLNGQASREQFF. The CDR3 DNA sequence: TGTGCCAGCAGCTTGAACGGACAGGCTTCGCGTGAGCAGTTCTTC. The V call is TRBV5-4, the J call TRBJ2-1; 7 bases are shared with TRBD1. Trimming cost V 1 base and J 9 bases; bases outside gene matches: 10. Germline V gene lookup returns CDR1 SGHNT and CDR2 YYREEE (reference sequence). The length of the CDR3 is 15 residues.